These T cell receptor beta chains were read from a single sample in a study of blood T cells in healthy people across ages. Each CDR3 protein is one row after TCRdb ran MiXCR on the 5' RACE reads. Of some 860,000 distinct CDR3 sequences detected, just over 55% appear once; the ten largest clones hold 25% to 30%. The material sequenced was blood. Receptors were obtained from a man between 40 and 49 years old in good health. The CDR3 runs from the conserved cysteine through the conserved F or W. D genes are given only for firm matches. Clone size is given for some rows only: seen once, a few or many times, or a class if the clone is expanded.

j_call clone_size v_call cdr3_length d_call cdr3_aa cdr3_nt
TRBJ2-1 . TRBV11-3 13 . CASSVTSYNEQFF TGTGCCAGCAGCGTAACAAGTTACAATGAGCAGTTCTTC
TRBJ1-6 few TRBV5-1 14 . CASSPTSVRSPLHF TGCGCCAGCAGCCCGACATCCGTCAGGTCACCCCTCCACTTT
TRBJ1-2 . TRBV12-3/TRBV12-4 14 . CASSLEAGFYGYTF TGTGCCAGCAGTTTAGAGGCAGGGTTCTATGGCTACACCTTC
TRBJ2-3 . TRBV6-1 15 . CASSEGSRDTDTQYF TGTGCCAGCAGTGAAGGGAGCAGGGACACAGATACGCAGTATTTT
TRBJ2-5 . TRBV20-1 16 TRBD2 CSASGTSGVGVRTQYF TGCAGTGCTAGCGGGACTAGCGGGGTGGGGGTCCGGACCCAGTACTTC
TRBJ2-6 few TRBV13 14 TRBD1 CATRTGPGANVLTF TGTGCCACCCGGACAGGGCCAGGGGCCAACGTCCTGACTTTC
TRBJ2-7 . TRBV7-2 13 . CASRPGPLGEQYF TGTGCCAGCAGGCCGGGACCACTAGGGGAGCAGTACTTC
TRBJ2-3 . TRBV9 16 . CASRGRGEGSTDTQYF TGTGCCAGCCGGGGGAGGGGGGAAGGGAGCACAGATACGCAGTATTTT
TRBJ2-7 . TRBV12-3/TRBV12-4 13 . CASRGDTSYEQYF TGTGCCAGCAGGGGGGACACCTCCTACGAGCAGTACTTC
TRBJ2-3 few TRBV10-3 13 . CAITPTQQDTQYF TGTGCCATCACCCCGACCCAGCAAGATACGCAGTATTTT
TRBJ1-2 . TRBV7-2 14 . CASSLAGDPEGYTF TGTGCCAGCAGCTTAGCAGGGGACCCCGAGGGCTACACCTTC
TRBJ2-5 . TRBV7-2 16 TRBD2 CASSSPRLAGEETQYF TGTGCCAGCAGCTCACCACGACTAGCGGGAGAGGAGACCCAGTACTTC
TRBJ2-7 few TRBV28 15 TRBD2 CASSRPWTSGSEQYF TGTGCCAGCAGTCGACCTTGGACTAGCGGGAGCGAGCAGTACTTC
TRBJ2-5 . TRBV20-1 15 . CSASPAGAFNNERYF TGCAGTGCTTCCCCCGCTGGAGCATTTAACAATGAGCGGTACTTC
TRBJ2-5 few TRBV3-1 15 TRBD2 CASRRTSGAQETQYF TGTGCCAGCAGGAGGACTAGCGGGGCACAAGAGACCCAGTACTTC
TRBJ1-6 . TRBV3-1 15 . CASSQEKVGASPLHF TGTGCCAGCAGCCAAGAGAAAGTGGGGGCATCACCCCTCCACTTT
TRBJ2-1 . TRBV6-2/TRBV6-3 12 . CASSQAGPTQFF TGTGCCAGCAGTCAGGCAGGACCCACCCAGTTCTTC
TRBJ1-2 . TRBV18 12 . CASSPGAAGYTF TGTGCCAGCTCACCGGGGGCGGCTGGCTACACCTTC
TRBJ2-1 . TRBV5-1 13 . CASSLFNYNEQFF TGCGCCAGCAGCTTGTTTAACTACAATGAGCAGTTCTTC
TRBJ2-1 few TRBV28 12 . CASSFGIDEQFF TGTGCCAGCAGTTTTGGGATCGATGAGCAGTTCTTC
TRBJ1-1 . TRBV20-1 14 . CSARGGQTNTEAFF TGCAGTGCTAGAGGGGGCCAGACGAACACTGAAGCTTTCTTT
TRBJ1-2 . TRBV6-2/TRBV6-3 15 . CASSPQGQADYGYTF TGTGCCAGCAGCCCACAGGGACAAGCTGACTATGGCTACACCTTC
TRBJ2-3 . TRBV6-2/TRBV6-3 15 TRBD2 CASGSAGGDTDTQYF TGTGCCAGCGGCTCGGCGGGGGGTGACACAGATACGCAGTATTTT
TRBJ2-2 . TRBV12-3/TRBV12-4 17 . CASSLSPGAQYPGELFF TGTGCCAGCAGTTTGAGTCCGGGGGCCCAATATCCCGGGGAGCTGTTTTTT
TRBJ2-2 . TRBV6-1 15 . CASSEGGSNTGELFF TGTGCCAGCAGTGAAGGGGGGTCGAACACCGGGGAGCTGTTTTTT
TRBJ2-5 . TRBV28 14 . CASSLRQYQETQYF TGTGCCAGCAGTCTTAGACAATACCAAGAGACCCAGTACTTC
TRBJ2-7 . TRBV7-9 12 TRBD2 CASSHSGGEQYF TGTGCCAGCAGCCATAGCGGGGGCGAGCAGTACTTC
TRBJ1-2 . TRBV6-2/TRBV6-3 13 . CASSSRPGDGYTF TGTGCCAGCAGTTCCCGCCCGGGGGATGGCTACACCTTC
TRBJ2-1 few TRBV28 18 TRBD2 CASSLPSGLAGGGNEQFF TGTGCCAGCAGCCTACCCTCGGGACTAGCGGGAGGCGGCAATGAGCAGTTCTTC
TRBJ2-5 . TRBV5-6 16 . CASSLVGEIVTETQYF TGTGCCAGCAGCTTGGTAGGGGAGATAGTGACGGAGACCCAGTACTTC
TRBJ1-2 . TRBV6-1 14 TRBD1 CASSQTGTDYGYTF TGTGCCAGCAGTCAGACAGGGACAGACTATGGCTACACCTTC
TRBJ1-1 . TRBV7-2 18 . CASSPRWGGIDRNTEAFF TGTGCCAGCAGCCCCCGATGGGGGGGAATTGACCGGAACACTGAAGCTTTCTTT
TRBJ2-5 few TRBV6-2/TRBV6-3 12 . CASSYTMATQYF TGTGCCAGCAGTTACACAATGGCGACCCAGTACTTC
TRBJ1-2 once TRBV3-1 14 . CASSQAEGGYGYTF TGTGCCAGCAGCCAAGCCGAGGGGGGGTATGGCTACACCTTC
TRBJ2-3 . TRBV12-5 16 TRBD1 CASGLPLDRERGTQYF TGTGCTAGTGGTTTGCCCCTGGACAGGGAAAGAGGTACGCAGTATTTT
TRBJ2-6 . TRBV4-1 17 TRBD2 CVSSRGGLFSGANVLTF TGCGTCAGCAGCCGCGGGGGGCTATTCTCTGGGGCCAACGTCCTGACTTTC
TRBJ2-7 . TRBV6-5 17 . CASSYSILRGSSYEQYF TGTGCCAGCAGTTACTCGATCCTAAGAGGGAGCTCCTACGAGCAGTACTTC
TRBJ2-5 . TRBV5-1 15 . CASSLGTVTQETQYF TGCGCCAGCAGCTTGGGTACAGTGACCCAAGAGACCCAGTACTTC
TRBJ2-4 few TRBV14 15 . CASSQDGVAKNIQYF TGTGCCAGCAGCCAAGACGGCGTAGCCAAAAACATTCAGTACTTC
TRBJ2-1 . TRBV6-5 17 TRBD2 CASSYGPAGGPGGEQFF TGTGCCAGCAGTTACGGCCCAGCGGGGGGGCCGGGCGGTGAGCAGTTCTTC
TRBJ1-5 . TRBV11-1 15 TRBD1 CASSWPGQGNQPQHF TGTGCCAGCTCCTGGCCGGGACAGGGCAATCAGCCCCAGCATTTT
TRBJ1-6 . TRBV7-6 16 TRBD1 CASSAGGQGLNSPLHF TGTGCCAGCAGCGCGGGGGGACAGGGTCTTAATTCACCCCTCCACTTT